These 16 T cell receptor beta chains were all obtained from the same sample, sequenced in a study of technical replicates of blood from a few donors. Clones were read by immunoSEQ multiplex PCR, and TCRdb kept only the in-frame ones, dropping some. The sample carries tens of thousands of clones, 90% recorded once. Sequencing used PBMCs. The receptors were sampled from a human donor in good health. Some clones in this sample may be carry-over from other donors' samples.

This rearrangement joins TRBV30 to TRBJ2-4, with 8 nucleotides matching TRBD1. J gave up 3 bases and V 4 bases, and 8 bases lay outside the gene matches. CDR1 and CDR2 from the germline V gene are GTSNPN and SVGIG (reference sequence). This CDR3 spans 15 amino acids. The CDR3 DNA is TGTGCCTGGATTGACAGGGGCATGGTCAAAAACATTCAGTACTTC. As protein: CAWIDRGMVKNIQYF.

This chain joins TRBV6-1 and TRBJ2-7, with D possibly matching TRBD1 (7 bases). CDR1 and CDR2 from the germline V gene are MNHNS and SASEGT. CDR3 length: 14 residues. V dropped 7 bases and J dropped 3 bases, with 16 bases sitting between them. CDR3 coding DNA: TGTGCCAGCAACTGGGCAGGGGGGATCTACGAGCAGTACTTC. Its protein product is CASNWAGGIYEQYF.

The chain employs TRBV6-5 and TRBJ1-6; maybe TRBD1 (5 bases). CDR1 MNHEY and CDR2 SVGAGI come from the germline V gene. With 0 bases removed from V and 8 bases from J, the gap between germline ends came to 11 bases. This CDR3 has 15 amino acids. The CDR3 DNA reads TGTGCCAGCAGTTACTCGAGGTGGGGGGATTCACCCCTCCACTTT. Translating gives CASSYSRWGDSPLHF.

This clone was found once. The chain uses TRBV6-1 and TRBJ1-2; maybe TRBD1 (6 bases). Trimming left V 4 bases short and J 8 bases short, with 14 bases between. CDR1 MNHNS and CDR2 SASEGT come from the germline V gene. The CDR3 extends over 13 amino acids. The CDR3 nucleotides read TGTGCCAGCAGTGTTTTGGGGGCAGGCGGCTACACCTTC. Its translation: CASSVLGAGGYTF.

This clone was seen only once. CDR3 bases: TGTGCCAAGGGGACAGTCCCTGGCTACACCTTC. It is translated as CAKGTVPGYTF. The genes are TRBV5-8 and TRBJ1-2, with 7 positions matching TRBD1. Germline V gene lookup returns CDR1 SGHTS and CDR2 YDEGEE. CDR3 length equals 11 residues. V shed 9 bases, J shed 7 bases, and the junction held 6 bases outside the gene matches. The full variable domain, rest sourced from reference TRBV5-8 and TRBJ1-2, is EAGVTQSPTHLIKTRGQQATLRCSPISGHTSVYWYQQALGLGLQFLLWYDEGEERNRGNFPPRFSGRQFPNYSSELNVNALELEDSALYLCAKGTVPGYTFGSGTRLTVV.

V usage is TRBV30 and J usage is TRBJ2-7; D is uncertain. CDR1 is GTSNPN and CDR2 is SVGIG in the germline V gene (reference sequence). V lost 2 bases and J lost 4, with 9 bases in between. This CDR3 comprises 12 residues. CDR3 in amino acids: CAWSQVSYEQYF. CDR3 in DNA: TGTGCCTGGAGTCAGGTTTCTTACGAGCAGTACTTC.

This clone is deemed large (0.1 to 1%). The V call is TRBV13, the J call TRBJ1-1, with TRBD1 matching over 9 bases. Germline V gene sequence: CDR1 PRHDT, CDR2 FYEKMQ (reference sequence). The CDR3 consists of 13 residues. The V gene end was trimmed by 4 bases and the J gene end by 7 bases; junction bases not matched to a gene: 4. CDR3 DNA sequence: TGTGCCAGCAGCTCGGGACAGGGCCGTGAAGCTTTCTTT. Protein sequence: CASSSGQGREAFF.

The V gene is TRBV25-1, the J gene TRBJ1-1; D gene ambiguous. The CDR3 totals 14 residues. Per germline, CDR1 MGHDK and CDR2 SYGVNS. V shed 3 bases and J shed 4 bases, with 12 bases lying between them. CDR3 sequence: CASSDSGFRTEAFF. CDR3 coding DNA: TGTGCCAGCAGTGATTCGGGGTTCCGCACTGAAGCTTTCTTT.

The chain joins TRBV5-1 to TRBJ1-6, with TRBD1 as a possible D gene (6 bases). CDR1 and CDR2 (germline): SGHRS, YFSETQ. Trimming removed 4 bases at V and 8 bases at J, with 16 bases between. This CDR3 contains 15 residues. In DNA form, the CDR3 reads TGCGCCAGCAGCCCGGGAGGGGGGGCTTATTCACCCCTCCACTTT. The encoded protein is CASSPGGGAYSPLHF.

The chain couples TRBV5-1 to TRBJ2-3; D not resolved. Germline CDR1 and CDR2: SGHRS and YFSETQ. Trimming shortened V by 7 bases and J by 0 bases, and 12 bases separated the two germline ends. The CDR3 has 14 amino acids. The CDR3 here is CASQTFPSTDTQYF. CDR3 bases: TGCGCCAGCCAGACTTTTCCTAGCACAGATACGCAGTATTTT. Drawing the rest from reference TRBV5-1 and TRBJ2-3, the complete variable domain is KAGVTQTPRYLIKTRGQQVTLSCSPISGHRSVSWYQQTPGQGLQFLFEYFSETQRNKGNFPGRFSGRQFSNSRSEMNVSTLELGDSALYLCASQTFPSTDTQYFGPGTRLTVL.

The chain recombines TRBV5-1 with TRBJ2-4; TRBD2 matches at 8 bases. The V gene's germline CDR1 is SGHRS and CDR2 YFSETQ. Unmatched junction bases numbered 6, after V lost 2 bases and J lost 5 bases. CDR3 length equals 15 residues. This chain's CDR3 is CASSFAGGPENIQYF. In DNA, the CDR3 is TGCGCCAGCAGCTTTGCGGGGGGCCCTGAAAACATTCAGTACTTC.

This chain links TRBV7-8 with TRBJ2-1, with TRBD2 identical over 11 bases. The trim removed 3 bases at V and 8 bases at J, leaving 3 bases unmatched. The CDR3 covers 14 residues. The V gene's germline CDR1 is SGHVS and CDR2 FQNEAQ. Here the CDR3 reads CASSLTSGMDEQFF. DNA for the CDR3: TGTGCCAGCAGCTTGACTAGCGGGATGGATGAGCAGTTCTTC.

This clone has just a few counts. J is TRBJ1-1 and V is TRBV27; D unclear. The CDR3 is 14 residues long. Per germline, CDR1 MNHEY and CDR2 SMNVEV (reference sequence). The ends were cut back, 3 bases at V and 1 base at J, with 9 bases in the middle. The CDR3 nucleotides read TGTGCCAGCAGTTTGGCAGGAAGGAACACTGAAGCTTTCTTT. Translated: CASSLAGRNTEAFF.

The chain couples TRBV7-2 to TRBJ1-2; TRBD1 matches at 8 bases. Germline V gene data show CDR1 as SGHTA and CDR2 as FQGNSA. V lost 1 base, J lost 5 bases, and 6 bases stayed unmatched. The CDR3 sequence is 15 residues long. CDR3 sequence: CASSLEGRGRYGYTF. CDR3 coding DNA: TGTGCCAGCAGCTTAGAAGGCAGGGGGCGATATGGCTACACCTTC.

The chain has TRBV15 and TRBJ1-2; D not resolved. Germline V gene sequence: CDR1 LNHNV, CDR2 YYDKDF (reference sequence). This CDR3 comprises 15 residues. The germline V and J ends were trimmed by 0 bases and 0 bases, with 8 bases remaining between them. The DNA for the CDR3 is TGTGCCACCAGCAGAGAACAGCCATCTAACTATGGCTACACCTTC. It yields the protein CATSREQPSNYGYTF.

CDR3: CASSLTSVVQFF. CDR3 in DNA: TGTGCCAGCAGCTTAACTAGCGTGGTGCAGTTCTTC. The chain uses TRBV7-8 and TRBJ2-1, with 7 positions matching TRBD2. The germline V gene has CDR1 SGHVS and CDR2 FQNEAQ. Losses at the gene ends were 2 bases for V and 12 bases for J; bases not matched to a gene: 4. The CDR3 is 12 residues long. The whole variable domain, filled in from reference TRBV7-8 and TRBJ2-1, reads GAGVSQSPRYKVAKRGQDVALRCDPISGHVSLFWYQQALGQGPEFLTYFQNEAQLDKSGLPSDRFFAERPEGSVSTLKIQRTQQEDSAVYLCASSLTSVVQFFGPGTRLTVL.